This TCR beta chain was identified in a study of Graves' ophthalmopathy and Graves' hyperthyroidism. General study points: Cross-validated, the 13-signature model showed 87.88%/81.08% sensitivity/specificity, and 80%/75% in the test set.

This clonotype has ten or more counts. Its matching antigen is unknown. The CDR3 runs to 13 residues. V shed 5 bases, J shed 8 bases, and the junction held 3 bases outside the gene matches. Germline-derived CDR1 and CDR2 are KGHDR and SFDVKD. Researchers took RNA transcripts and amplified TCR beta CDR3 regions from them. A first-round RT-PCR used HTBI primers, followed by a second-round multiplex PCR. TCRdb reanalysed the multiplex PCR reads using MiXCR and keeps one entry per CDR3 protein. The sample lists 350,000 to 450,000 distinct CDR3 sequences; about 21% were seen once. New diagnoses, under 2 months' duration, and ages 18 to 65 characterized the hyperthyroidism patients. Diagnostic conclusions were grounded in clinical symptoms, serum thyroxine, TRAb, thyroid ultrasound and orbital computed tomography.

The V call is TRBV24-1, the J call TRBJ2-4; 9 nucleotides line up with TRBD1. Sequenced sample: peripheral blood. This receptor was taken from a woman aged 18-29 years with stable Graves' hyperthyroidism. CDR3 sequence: CATSGQGGDIQYF. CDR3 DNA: TGTGCCACCAGTGGACAGGGGGGAGACATTCAGTACTTC.